This record looks at one T cell receptor beta chain sequence and its context. This receptor's antigen is unknown. Base qualities were left out, and no much larger clone turns up one base away. Ficoll-Paque density gradient centrifugation was used to isolate PBMCs. Sequencing instrument: Illumina NovaSeq 6000. Using 5'RACE with constant-segment primers, TCRalpha and TCRbeta cDNA libraries were constructed, with sample barcodes and unique molecular identifiers added in the process. RNA was extracted from every sample with Trizol reagent. The libraries were amplified in two PCR steps, and the second step added a second sample barcode and Illumina TruSeq adapters. The libraries were sequenced on an Illumina NovaSeq using 2 x 150 bp paired-end reads. From the authors' description of their analysis: The reads were demultiplexed and collapsed into UMI-guided consensus sequences using migec v1.2.7. Using mixcr v2.1.11, UMI consensuses were aligned to TRA and TRB V and J templates and then assembled into clonotypes. A clonotype was counted as expanded or contracted only if both edgeR and NoisET called the change significant, with noise models trained on biological replicates. edgeR calls used a false discovery rate-adjusted p below 0.01 and a log2 fold-change threshold of 1. As an exploratory analysis of dynamics, max-normalized trajectories of the 1000 most abundant clonotypes were examined by PCA with hierarchical clustering. The CD4 or CD8 phenotype of responding clones was assigned using the separately sequenced CD4+ and CD8+ repertoires. TCRdb reran the public reads through fastp at Q25 and MiXCR, keeping productive beta chains. One record per CDR3 amino acid sequence lists the most common genes and DNA. These V and J calls are TCRdb output, not the study's own analysis. This sample has fewer than 650,000 distinct CDR3 sequences in its table, and about a fifth of those were observed once. In total, the top ten clones hold under 8.5% of the sample.

Looking up the germline V gene yields CDR1 KGHSH and CDR2 LQKENI. A distance of 8 bases separates the germline ends of V and J, which lose 0 bases and 4 bases respectively. Taken from cysteine to phenylalanine, the CDR3 has 14 residues. Only the CDR3 DNA stays, 42 bases, in frame from base 1. This sample was taken from a study of T-cell memory formation after mild COVID-19 (dated by TCRdb to the early 2020s). Notes on the research overall: TCR sequence clusters from the two donors were largely donor specific. In a couple of donors, T-cell clones that expanded and contracted after mild COVID-19 were followed by sequencing TCRalpha and TCRbeta repertoires longitudinally. The cohort comprised two young, previously healthy adult volunteers, one female and one male.

On the study overall, not on this receptor specifically: Contracting CD4+ clones appeared mostly in the CM and EM memory subsets, whereas CD8+ clones were enriched in EMRA. The study covered only a couple of mild cases, and larger cohorts including severe cases with pre-infection samples were considered necessary. From day 15 to 85, contracting clones showed balanced CD4/CD8 phenotypes, whereas a second wave of clones that expanded from day 15 to 37 leaned towards CD4+. Some responding clones were detected in pre-infection memory, which suggested that pre-existing cross-reactive memory T cells had joined the SARS-CoV-2 response. SARS-CoV-2 specificity was not confirmed for the second-wave clones peaking on day 37.

The chain is made from TRBV18 and TRBJ2-3; the D gene is perhaps TRBD1, from 6 matching bases. The sample comprised PBMCs or a T cell subset sorted from them (not recorded which). The receptor was isolated from an adult woman who had mild COVID-19 (a few samples of this study predate the infection). The sample titles of this study are shuffled in the database, so cell type and time point are left out; the donor was told from shared clones. The sequenced DNA is TGTGCCAGCTCACCACCAGGGGGTGCAGATACGCAGTATTTT. This gives the protein CASSPPGGADTQYF.